The 26 T cell receptor beta chains in this list originate from one sample, sequenced in a study of blood T cells in healthy people across ages. Through a sample-barcoded 5' primer and a J-beta primer mix, a second PCR was run for roughly 7 to 11 cycles. TCRdb redid the calling of the 5' RACE reads with MiXCR, one entry per CDR3 protein. The data contain some 940,000 distinct CDR3 sequences, just under 30% of them singletons. This sample was also put to use in a study of T cells of mothers and their children.

Sequencing used blood. The receptors stem from a woman in her thirties or forties in good health.

This clonotype was recorded a few times. The rearrangement uses TRBV9 and TRBJ2-5, with D unresolved. Trimming pared 3 bases from V and 11 bases from J, leaving 14 bases between. This CDR3 comprises 12 residues. Per the germline V gene, CDR1 is SGDLS and CDR2 is YYNGEE. The CDR3 loop reads CASSANTPQQYF. CDR3 DNA sequence: TGTGCCAGCAGCGCGAACACGCCTCAGCAGTACTTC. The full variable domain, in which reference TRBV9 and TRBJ2-5 provide the parts outside the CDR3, is DSGVTQTPKHLITATGQRVTLRCSPRSGDLSVYWYQQSLDQGLQFLIQYYNGEERAKGNILERFSAQQFPDLHSELNLSSLELGDSALYFCASSANTPQQYFGPGTRLLVL.

The chain carries TRBV12-3 or TRBV12-4 and TRBJ1-3; D not resolved. The CDR3 consists of 15 residues. V shed 6 bases and J shed 1 base, with 13 bases lying between them. This chain's CDR3 is CASSQVPGSGNTIYF. The DNA of the CDR3 is TGTGCCAGCAGCCAGGTCCCGGGGTCTGGAAACACCATATATTTT.

A few counts support this clonotype. The chain joins TRBV20-1 to TRBJ2-1, with 7 nucleotides matching TRBD2. This CDR3 spans 17 amino acids. The V gene end was trimmed by 5 bases and the J gene end by 10 bases; junction bases not matched to a gene: 23. Per the germline V gene, CDR1 is DFQATT and CDR2 is SNEGSKA (reference sequence). The CDR3 coding sequence is TGCAGTGCTTCCCCGTTGAGCGGGGACCTACTTTACGGAGAGCAGTTCTTC. It encodes CSASPLSGDLLYGEQFF.

In regard to this clonotype: A junction end diverges from the germline sequence, so it may reflect a read error. The chain has TRBV5-1 and TRBJ2-6, with D perhaps matching TRBD1 (6 bases). The germline CDR1 and CDR2 sequences are SGHRS and YFSETQ. The length of the CDR3 is 15 residues. For the CDR3, the DNA is TGCGCCAGCAGTAACAGGGAAATCTCGGCCAACGTCCAGACTTTC. This translates into CASSNREISANVQTF.

Remarks on this clonotype: At one of its ends the junction is not consistent with the germline gene, which may arise from a read error. The CDR3 protein is CASQGLAGQSSYNERFF. CDR3 coding DNA: TGTGCCAGCCAGGGACTAGCGGGGCAAAGCTCCTACAATGAGCGGTTCTTC. The chain uses TRBV12-3 or TRBV12-4 and TRBJ2-1; 13 positions agree with TRBD2. This CDR3 has 17 residues.

This clonotype was counted a few times. The chain joins TRBV2 to TRBJ2-5; 9 nucleotides align to TRBD1. The V gene's germline CDR1 is SNHLY and CDR2 FYNNEI. Trimming cost V 0 bases and J 5 bases; bases outside gene matches: 10. The CDR3 has 17 amino acids. CDR3: CASSEARTGGARETQYF. The CDR3 DNA is TGTGCCAGCAGTGAAGCCCGCACAGGGGGCGCCCGGGAGACCCAGTACTTC.

To note about this clonotype: This may stem from a read error, because a much larger clone lies one nucleotide away. The chain couples TRBV9 to TRBJ1-2; weak D call: TRBD1 (5 bases). Trimming removed 2 bases at V and 0 bases at J, with 11 bases between. CDR3 length equals 15 residues. Per germline, CDR1 SGDLS and CDR2 YYNGEE. CDR3 residues: CASSVRTLTNYGYTF. The CDR3, as DNA: TGTGCCAGCAGCGTCAGGACATTGACTAACTATGGCTACACCTTC.

The genes are TRBV3-1 and TRBJ2-1, with a weak D call TRBD1 (5 bases). Germline V CDR1 and CDR2: LGHDT, YNNKEL (reference sequence). This CDR3 region has 18 residues. Trimming removed 1 base at V and 0 bases at J, with 16 bases between. CDR3 nucleotide sequence: TGTGCCAGCAGCCAAGTGTATGCAGGGCAAAACTCCTACAATGAGCAGTTCTTC. This codes for CASSQVYAGQNSYNEQFF.

This clonotype turned up a few times. The rearrangement uses TRBV10-3 and TRBJ2-7, with D possibly being TRBD1 (6 bases). V dropped 2 bases and J dropped 4 bases, with 15 bases sitting between them. CDR3 length: 15 amino acids. Germline V CDR1 and CDR2: ENHRY, SYGVKD. DNA for the CDR3: TGTGCCATCAGTGAGAGGGGGACGGGCCCTTACGAGCAGTACTTC. This codes for CAISERGTGPYEQYF.

This clonotype was recorded a few times. The chain employs TRBV7-2 and TRBJ2-7, with 13 nucleotides matching TRBD2. Germline V gene sequence: CDR1 SGHTA, CDR2 FQGNSA. Trimming at V came to 4 bases and at J to 4 bases, leaving 10 bases not matched to a gene. CDR3 length equals 17 residues. For the CDR3, the DNA is TGTGCCAGCAGCTCCCAATGGACTAGCGGGGGAGATTACGAGCAGTACTTC. Translation gives CASSSQWTSGGDYEQYF.

This clonotype was detected many times. This chain joins TRBV4-3 and TRBJ2-7; 10 bases are shared with TRBD1. V trimming: 3 bases; J trimming: 2 bases; junction bases outside the gene matches: 4. Germline-derived CDR1 and CDR2 are LGHNA and YSLEER. The CDR3 sequence is 15 residues long. The CDR3: CASSQRTGGTYEQYF. The CDR3 DNA is TGCGCCAGCAGCCAGAGGACAGGGGGAACCTACGAGCAGTACTTC.

This clonotype was seen only a few times. The V call is TRBV12-3 or TRBV12-4, the J call TRBJ1-2; TRBD1 is a possible D gene (6 bases). The V and J ends lost 7 bases and 3 bases respectively, with 9 bases between them. This CDR3 is 12 amino acids long. The CDR3, as DNA: TGTGCCAGCACCACAGGGTACTATGGCTACACCTTC. Translated, it gives CASTTGYYGYTF.

The V gene is TRBV11-1, the J gene TRBJ2-3, with 13 bases lining up with TRBD2. The length of the CDR3 is 14 residues. V lost 8 bases, J lost 5 bases, and 4 bases stayed unmatched. CDR1 SGHAT and CDR2 FQDESV come from the germline V gene (reference sequence). The CDR3 DNA follows: TGTGCCAGCGGCGGACTAGCGGGGGTAGATACGCAGTATTTT. It yields the protein CASGGLAGVDTQYF.

The genes are TRBV29-1 and TRBJ2-7; 8 bases align to TRBD1. The germline CDR1 and CDR2 sequences are SQVTM and ANQGSEA. This CDR3 is 13 amino acids long. J lost 4 bases, V lost 4 bases, and 6 bases had no gene match. The CDR3 is CSVGTGKGYEQYF. The CDR3, as DNA: TGCAGCGTTGGGACAGGGAAGGGGTACGAGCAGTACTTC.

This clonotype showed up just a few times. This sequence joins TRBV12-3 or TRBV12-4 and TRBJ2-7; 11 bases are shared with TRBD1. The CDR3 has 14 residues. J lost 4 bases, V lost 7 bases, and 6 bases had no gene match. As DNA, the CDR3 is TGTGCCAGCACCGAGGGACAGGGGGGTTACGAGCAGTACTTC. It is translated as CASTEGQGGYEQYF.

This clonotype was found a few times. The junction and the germline gene differ at one end; a read error may be behind it. This sequence joins TRBV5-1 and TRBJ2-1, with 7 bases that match TRBD1. This CDR3 region has 14 residues. CDR1 is SGHRS and CDR2 is YFSETQ in the germline V gene. The CDR3 sequence: CTSSLHRDSNEQFF. Here the CDR3 DNA reads TGCACCAGCAGCTTGCATCGGGACAGCAATGAGCAGTTCTTC.

This clonotype has a count of ten or more. At one end, the junction sequence differs from germline, possibly due to a read error. V usage is TRBV6-5 and J usage is TRBJ1-4; possibly TRBD1 for D (6 bases). The germline V gene encodes CDR1 MNHEY and CDR2 SVGAGI. The CDR3 runs to 14 residues. CDR3 in amino acids: CTSSRTGSDEKLFF. For the CDR3, the DNA is TGTACCAGCAGCCGTACAGGGTCGGATGAAAAACTGTTTTTT.

This clonotype was found many times. The chain combines TRBV5-8 with TRBJ2-3; 7 positions match TRBD1. Looked up from germline, CDR1 is SGHTS and CDR2 is YDEGEE. Trimming cost V 0 bases and J 4 bases; bases outside gene matches: 5. This CDR3 is built from 15 residues. The CDR3 spells CASSLATGVPDTQYF. In DNA form, the CDR3 reads TGTGCCAGCAGCTTGGCAACAGGGGTCCCAGATACGCAGTATTTT. Based on the CDR3 plus reference TRBV5-8 and TRBJ2-3, the full variable domain is EAGVTQSPTHLIKTRGQQATLRCSPISGHTSVYWYQQALGLGLQFLLWYDEGEERNRGNFPPRFSGRQFPNYSSELNVNALELEDSALYLCASSLATGVPDTQYFGPGTRLTVL.

The J gene is TRBJ1-1, the V gene TRBV7-3; 7 bases agree with TRBD1. The junction had 3 bases not matched to a gene; V was cut back by 5 bases and J by 3 bases. The CDR3 loop spans 13 amino acids. Germline-derived CDR1 and CDR2 are SGHTA and FQGTGA. In DNA, the CDR3 is TGTGCCAGCAGCCGGGACAGATACACTGAAGCTTTCTTT. This encodes CASSRDRYTEAFF.

This clonotype came up a few times. The gene calls are TRBV6-2 or TRBV6-3 and TRBJ1-2; 10 bases are shared with TRBD1. The V gene's germline CDR1 is MNHEY and CDR2 SVGEGT. With V trimmed by 5 bases and J by 5 bases, 23 bases remained unmatched. The CDR3 runs 20 residues. The CDR3 sequence is CASSHGEVTWDRGVGYGYTF. The CDR3 nucleotides read TGTGCCAGCAGTCACGGCGAAGTAACCTGGGACAGGGGCGTTGGATATGGCTACACCTTC.

The chain joins TRBV30 to TRBJ2-7; 9 bases agree with TRBD1. The CDR3 loop spans 14 amino acids. V shed 7 bases, J shed 2 bases, and the junction held 9 bases outside the gene matches. CDR1 is GTSNPN and CDR2 is SVGIG in the germline V gene (reference sequence). CDR3 in DNA: TGTGCCTTAGAACGGGACAGGGTTACCTACGAGCAGTACTTC. Translated: CALERDRVTYEQYF.

This clonotype was counted at least ten times. As DNA, the CDR3 is TGCAGTGCTACCAAACCTACAGGGACCTACGAGCAGTACTTC. Translated: CSATKPTGTYEQYF. The rearrangement links TRBV20-1 to TRBJ2-7, with a tentative D call TRBD1 (6 bases). This CDR3 is 14 amino acids long. The V end was cut by 4 bases, the J end by 2 bases, with 15 bases between. Germline CDR1 is DFQATT and CDR2 is SNEGSKA (reference sequence).

V gene TRBV29-1 combines with J gene TRBJ1-1; no firm D call. CDR1 and CDR2 (germline): SQVTM, ANQGSEA. V lost 4 bases, J lost 2 bases, and 11 bases lay in between. The CDR3 is made up of 13 amino acids. The CDR3 is CSVGEQINTEAFF. DNA of the CDR3: TGCAGCGTTGGAGAGCAGATCAACACTGAAGCTTTCTTT. The full variable domain, its missing parts supplied by reference TRBV29-1 and TRBJ1-1, is SAVISQKPSRDICQRGTSLTIQCQVDSQVTMMFWYRQQPGQSLTLIATANQGSEATYESGFVIDKFPISRPNLTFSTLTVSNMSPEDSSIYLCSVGEQINTEAFFGQGTRLTVV.

V is TRBV27 and J is TRBJ2-3; a weak D match, TRBD1 (5 bases). Trimming shortened V by 2 bases and J by 4 bases, and 10 bases separated the two germline ends. Germline V lookup: CDR1 MNHEY, CDR2 SMNVEV (reference sequence). This CDR3 contains 14 residues. The CDR3 is CASSLQGGADTQYF. The CDR3 coding sequence is TGTGCCAGCAGTTTACAGGGTGGGGCAGATACGCAGTATTTT.

On this clonotype itself: Just one base apart from a much larger clone, this may be a read error. The chain employs TRBV20-1 and TRBJ2-7; D perhaps matches TRBD2 (5 bases). With 6 bases removed from V and 9 bases from J, the gap between germline ends came to 21 bases. This CDR3 is 13 amino acids long. In germline, CDR1 is DFQATT, CDR2 SNEGSKA (reference sequence). CDR3 nucleotides: TGCAGTGCGTCGGGGATGAGTCGAATCGGGCAGTACTTC. Its protein is CSASGMSRIGQYF.

The chain joins TRBV29-1 to TRBJ2-5; D possibly corresponds to TRBD2 (5 bases). Germline values: CDR1 SQVTM, CDR2 ANQGSEA. V was clipped by 7 bases and J by 1 base, with 16 bases between them. This CDR3 spans 14 amino acids. The CDR3 reads CSAAGDYIQETQYF. The DNA for the CDR3 is TGCAGCGCCGCAGGAGACTACATCCAAGAGACCCAGTACTTC.